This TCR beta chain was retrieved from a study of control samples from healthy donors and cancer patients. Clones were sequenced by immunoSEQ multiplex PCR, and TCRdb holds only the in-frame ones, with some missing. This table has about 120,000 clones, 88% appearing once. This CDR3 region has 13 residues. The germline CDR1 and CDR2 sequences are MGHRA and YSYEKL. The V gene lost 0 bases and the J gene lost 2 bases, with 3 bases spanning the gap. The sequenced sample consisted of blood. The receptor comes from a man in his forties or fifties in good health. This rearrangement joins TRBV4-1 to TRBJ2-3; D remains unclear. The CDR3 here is CASSQEATDTQYF. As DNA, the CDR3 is TGCGCCAGCAGCCAAGAGGCCACAGATACGCAGTATTTT.